This TCR beta chain was captured by sequencing in a study of early T cells in non-severe SARS-CoV-2 infection. On the study more broadly: Sequenced bulk RNA came from whole blood that was unsorted, and chains were unpaired. Study-wide findings and caveats: In VDJdb matching, anti-spike CD8 responses were favored while private and CD4 specificities went missing.

Unique molecular identifiers tagged individual cDNA molecules. One entry per CDR3 protein results from TCRdb running MiXCR on the 5' RACE reads. Here the sample spans 60,000 to 65,000 distinct CDR3 sequences, more than 7% being singletons. V lost 3 bases to trimming and J lost 3 bases, with 11 bases between them. The CDR3 spans 14 residues. This clonotype was counted ten times or more. What it binds is not known. This specimen was whole blood, taken at baseline. This sequence was found in an adult who was a healthcare worker with PCR-confirmed SARS-CoV-2 infection or an uninfected control (not recorded which). J is TRBJ1-2 and V is TRBV12-3 or TRBV12-4; D not certain. The CDR3 sequence is CASSFSVSYYGYTF. CDR3 DNA sequence: TGTGCCAGCAGTTTTTCCGTCTCGTACTATGGCTACACCTTC.